These 21 T cell receptor beta chains came from one sample sequenced in a study of T cells in Graves' hyperthyroidism and ophthalmopathy. Template material for amplifying TCR beta CDR3 regions consisted of RNA transcripts. During a first-round RT-PCR of the TCR CDR3, the HTBI primer set was used. From the multiplex PCR reads, TCRdb called clonotypes with MiXCR, one entry per CDR3 protein. This table holds some 770,000 distinct CDR3 sequences, less than 20% found once. Sequencing was done on a sample of blood. The source of these receptors is a man in his late teens or twenties with Graves' hyperthyroidism.

The gene calls are TRBV5-1 and TRBJ1-6; weak D call: TRBD1 (5 bases). In germline, CDR1 is SGHRS, CDR2 YFSETQ. Between the trimmed V and J ends, which lost 0 bases and 9 bases, there was a span of 13 bases. The CDR3 length is 15 residues. CDR3 in DNA: TGCGCCAGCAGCTTGGATAGCAGGGATGGTTCACCCCTCCACTTT. The encoded protein is CASSLDSRDGSPLHF.

Ten or more counts support this clonotype. The rearrangement links TRBV13 to TRBJ2-5; 12 bases are a match to TRBD1. The CDR3 consists of 15 residues. Germline assignment: CDR1 PRHDT and CDR2 FYEKMQ (reference sequence). Germline trimming cut 5 bases from V and 4 bases from J; bases unmatched to any gene: 5. For the CDR3, the DNA is TGTGCCAGCAGCACCCGGGACAGGGGGCCAGAGACCCAGTACTTC. Translation gives CASSTRDRGPETQYF.

This chain connects TRBV6-1 to TRBJ2-7; TRBD2 matches 8 bases. CDR1 is MNHNS, CDR2 SASEGT, per germline. The V gene end was trimmed by 5 bases and the J gene end by 7 bases; junction bases not matched to a gene: 7. The CDR3 contains 13 residues. In nucleotides, the CDR3 is TGTGCCAGCAGTTCTCCGGGACTAGGGGAGCAGTACTTC. It yields the protein CASSSPGLGEQYF.

This clonotype was recorded many times. The chain couples TRBV3-1 to TRBJ2-7; no definite D call. From germline, CDR1 is LGHDT and CDR2 YNNKEL (reference sequence). This CDR3 spans 15 amino acids. V was pared by 0 bases and J by 2 bases, with 11 bases between. CDR3 bases: TGTGCCAGCAGCCAAGACAGGTTAAACGCCTACGAGCAGTACTTC. Residues: CASSQDRLNAYEQYF.

This clonotype was counted only a few times. The chain uses TRBV20-1 and TRBJ2-4, with TRBD1 identical over 10 bases. The CDR3 extends over 13 amino acids. Looked up from germline, CDR1 is DFQATT and CDR2 is SNEGSKA (reference sequence). J gave up 8 bases and V 5 bases, and 6 bases lay outside the gene matches. As DNA, the CDR3 is TGCAGTGCTGGGCGGACAGGGGGGGACATTCAGTACTTC. Translated, it gives CSAGRTGGDIQYF.

The rearrangement joins TRBV24-1 to TRBJ2-6; 7 bases line up with TRBD1. Germline CDR1 reads KGHDR; CDR2 reads SFDVKD. Germline trimming cut 3 bases from V and 1 base from J; bases unmatched to any gene: 2. This CDR3 region has 16 residues. The CDR3 region has the DNA TGTGCCACCAGTGATCCGACAGGGTCTGGGGCCAACGTCCTGACTTTC. This encodes CATSDPTGSGANVLTF.

This clonotype turned up a few times. The genes are TRBV24-1 and TRBJ2-1, with D possibly matching TRBD1 (6 bases). Per germline, CDR1 KGHDR and CDR2 SFDVKD. Trimming took off 11 bases at V and 7 bases at J, with 17 bases between the two ends. This CDR3 has 13 residues. CDR3 nucleotide sequence: TGTGCCATTTCAGGGGTGGGGGATAATGAGCAGTTCTTC. This codes for CAISGVGDNEQFF.

The rearrangement links TRBV7-8 to TRBJ2-2, with D uncertain. The germline CDR1 and CDR2 sequences are SGHVS and FQNEAQ. Trimming took off 0 bases at V and 5 bases at J, with 7 bases between the two ends. The CDR3 contains 14 residues. CDR3 bases: TGTGCCAGCAGCTTAGCACAGAGAACCGGGGAGCTGTTTTTT. Encoded protein: CASSLAQRTGELFF.

This clonotype was observed a handful of times. CDR3 sequence reads: CSAGVGWGSEAFF. The CDR3 DNA is TGCAGTGCTGGGGTGGGATGGGGCAGTGAAGCTTTCTTT. V is TRBV20-1 and J is TRBJ1-1, with D maybe TRBD1 (5 bases). The CDR3 loop spans 13 amino acids. Trimming cost V 5 bases and J 7 bases, with 17 bases left between them. The V gene's germline CDR1 is DFQATT and CDR2 SNEGSKA (reference sequence).

This clonotype was seen many times. This chain uses TRBV13 with TRBJ2-3, with D possibly TRBD2 on 6 matching bases. This CDR3 comprises 14 residues. Germline CDR1 reads PRHDT; CDR2 reads FYEKMQ (reference sequence). V lost 6 bases and J lost 5, with 15 bases in between. The DNA of the CDR3 is TGTGCCAGCAGGCGTAGCGGAGAGGGAGATACGCAGTATTTT. Its protein product is CASRRSGEGDTQYF.

The table lists this clonotype with many counts. The genes are TRBV30 and TRBJ2-7, with 8 bases aligning to TRBD2. V lost 0 bases to trimming and J lost 7 bases; unmatched junction nucleotides: 8. Germline V lookup: CDR1 GTSNPN, CDR2 SVGIG (reference sequence). The CDR3 runs to 14 residues. The CDR3 is CAWSVPSGSGEQYF. The CDR3 bases are TGTGCCTGGAGTGTACCTAGCGGGTCGGGGGAGCAGTACTTC.

This clonotype showed up many times. V usage is TRBV20-1 and J usage is TRBJ2-1, with a weak D call TRBD1 (6 bases). The V gene lost 2 bases and the J gene lost 5 bases, with 7 bases spanning the gap. The CDR3 is made up of 12 amino acids. The germline V gene encodes CDR1 DFQATT and CDR2 SNEGSKA (reference sequence). The CDR3 nucleotides are TGCAGTGCTAGACAGGGGAACAATGAGCAGTTCTTC. It codes for CSARQGNNEQFF.

CDR3 region: CASRTGVYNSPLHF. The CDR3 DNA follows: TGTGCCAGCAGGACAGGGGTTTATAATTCACCCCTCCACTTT. The V and J genes are TRBV6-1 and TRBJ1-6, with 8 bases identical to TRBD1. This CDR3 has 14 amino acids. In germline, CDR1 is MNHNS, CDR2 SASEGT. J lost 4 bases, V lost 6 bases, and 2 bases had no gene match.

This clonotype has only a few counts. The chain joins TRBV10-3 to TRBJ1-1; D is unclear. The CDR3 consists of 14 residues. Germline CDR1 ENHRY, CDR2 SYGVKD. The V end lost 4 bases, the J end lost 1 base, and 10 bases lay between the germline ends. Written as DNA, the CDR3 is TGTGCCATCAGTGGCGGAGGAACGAACACTGAAGCTTTCTTT. It codes for CAISGGGTNTEAFF.

The CDR3 sequence is CASSHFGARDTDTQYF. CDR3 DNA sequence: TGTGCCAGCAGCCACTTCGGGGCTAGGGACACAGATACGCAGTATTTT. The chain links TRBV7-4 to TRBJ2-3; D is tentatively TRBD1 or TRBD2 (5 bases each). The CDR3 is made up of 16 amino acids. Germline assignment: CDR1 SGHVT and CDR2 SQSDAQ. The ends were cut back, 5 bases at V and 2 bases at J, with 17 bases in the middle.

The chain joins TRBV6-5 to TRBJ2-2; 12 nucleotides agree with TRBD2. Trimming took 0 bases from V and 4 from J; bases not matched to a gene: 6. CDR3 size: 18 residues. The germline CDR1 and CDR2 sequences are MNHEY and SVGAGI. The DNA for the CDR3 is TGTGCCAGCAGTTACTCTTCGGGACTAGCGGGCCCCACCGGGGAGCTGTTTTTT. Protein product: CASSYSSGLAGPTGELFF.

This clonotype appeared a few times. V gene TRBV29-1 combines with J gene TRBJ2-3; the D gene is possibly TRBD2 (5 bases). This CDR3 region has 14 residues. Germline loops: CDR1 SQVTM, CDR2 ANQGSEA. Deletions cut 3 bases from V and 3 bases from J, with 13 bases between. The CDR3: CSVDGLAGTDTQYF. Written as DNA, the CDR3 is TGCAGCGTTGATGGGCTAGCTGGGACAGATACGCAGTATTTT.

This clonotype has at least ten counts. The chain is built from TRBV28 and TRBJ2-5; D is ambiguous. Deletions cut 5 bases from V and 5 bases from J, with 9 bases between. Germline CDR1 MDHEN, CDR2 SYDVKM. The CDR3 loop spans 12 amino acids. For the CDR3, the DNA is TGTGCCAGCAGTAATATCTGGGAGACCCAGTACTTC. Encoded protein: CASSNIWETQYF. Together with reference TRBV28 and TRBJ2-5, the CDR3 gives the full variable domain: DVKVTQSSRYLVKRTGEKVFLECVQDMDHENMFWYRQDPGLGLRLIYFSYDVKMKEKGDIPEGYSVSREKKERFSLILESASTNQTSMYLCASSNIWETQYFGPGTRLLVL.

This chain joins TRBV9 and TRBJ2-5, with D uncertain. CDR3 size: 14 residues. The V end lost 3 bases, the J end lost 1 base, and 10 bases lay between the germline ends. Germline CDR1 and CDR2: SGDLS and YYNGEE. The CDR3: CASSAPAIQETQYF. CDR3 in DNA: TGTGCCAGCAGCGCCCCGGCCATCCAAGAGACCCAGTACTTC.

This clonotype appeared many times. The CDR3 reads CASKTGTSGSGEQFF. CDR3 nucleotides: TGTGCCAGCAAGACCGGGACTAGCGGGAGTGGTGAGCAGTTCTTC. The chain employs TRBV2 and TRBJ2-1, with 14 bases matching TRBD2. V was pared by 7 bases and J by 9 bases, with 8 bases of the junction left unmatched. The CDR3 totals 15 residues. Germline V gene data show CDR1 as SNHLY and CDR2 as FYNNEI. The full variable domain, its missing parts supplied by reference TRBV2 and TRBJ2-1, is EPEVTQTPSHQVTQMGQEVILRCVPISNHLYFYWYRQILGQKVEFLVSFYNNEISEKSEIFDDQFSVERPDGSNFTLKIRSTKLEDSAMYFCASKTGTSGSGEQFFGPGTRLTVL.

The table lists this clonotype with a few counts. This rearrangement joins TRBV28 to TRBJ2-5; D may be TRBD1 (6 bases). The CDR3 is 15 residues long. In germline, CDR1 is MDHEN, CDR2 SYDVKM. The V end was cut by 6 bases, the J end by 4 bases, with 18 bases between. In DNA, the CDR3 is TGTGCCAGCAGCCATGATGTAGGGACACTAGAGACCCAGTACTTC. It translates to CASSHDVGTLETQYF.